The clone carrying this T cell receptor (beta chain) was counted at least ten times. Its specificity is unknown. This record comes from a study of blood T cells in healthy people across ages. Study-wide points: Fewer expanded clones and more diversity marked long-lived versus aged donors.

A sample-barcoded 5' primer and a J-beta primer mix were used in a second PCR of roughly 6 to 11 cycles. Each cDNA molecule carried a tag from a template-switch adaptor that contained 12 random nucleotides. TCRdb passed the 5' RACE reads through MiXCR, listing each CDR3 protein once. The data show hundreds of thousands of distinct CDR3 sequences, approximately 30% seen once. The germline CDR1 and CDR2 sequences are SGHNT and YYREEE (reference sequence). The CDR3 is 13 amino acids. Trimming stripped 4 bases from V and 4 bases from J, with 10 bases between. Total RNA, at least 6 micrograms per sample, came from PBMCs.

Sequencing was performed on blood. The chain uses TRBV5-4 and TRBJ2-3; no clear D gene. This clonotype was obtained from a woman older than 75 in good health. CDR3 protein: CASSLPFPDTQYF. CDR3 coding DNA: TGTGCCAGCAGCCTGCCCTTCCCAGATACGCAGTATTTT.